The clone carrying this TCR beta chain occurred once. Antigen: not known. The entry originates in a study of T cell repertoires in cytomegalovirus infection. Overall study results and limits: The study identified carriers of CMV plus the relevant HLA from cumulative public TCR beta family frequency.

The trim removed 7 bases at V and 7 bases at J, leaving 10 bases unmatched. CDR1 MNHEY and CDR2 SVGAGI come from the germline V gene. The CDR3 has 14 residues. TCRdb independently ran MiXCR on the reads; one entry per CDR3 protein. The sample records roughly 920,000 distinct CDR3 sequences, less than 40% being singletons. The material was cultured CD8+ T cells from PBMCs, obtained from culture after CMV antigen stimulation. The clonotype comes from a human donor in good health (CMV status not recorded). Some clones in this sample may be carry-over from other donors' samples. The chain recombines TRBV6-5 with TRBJ2-1; the match to TRBD2 covers 7 bases. The CDR3: CASTVGGVGNEQFF. DNA for the CDR3: TGTGCCAGCACCGTGGGGGGGGTAGGGAATGAGCAGTTCTTC.